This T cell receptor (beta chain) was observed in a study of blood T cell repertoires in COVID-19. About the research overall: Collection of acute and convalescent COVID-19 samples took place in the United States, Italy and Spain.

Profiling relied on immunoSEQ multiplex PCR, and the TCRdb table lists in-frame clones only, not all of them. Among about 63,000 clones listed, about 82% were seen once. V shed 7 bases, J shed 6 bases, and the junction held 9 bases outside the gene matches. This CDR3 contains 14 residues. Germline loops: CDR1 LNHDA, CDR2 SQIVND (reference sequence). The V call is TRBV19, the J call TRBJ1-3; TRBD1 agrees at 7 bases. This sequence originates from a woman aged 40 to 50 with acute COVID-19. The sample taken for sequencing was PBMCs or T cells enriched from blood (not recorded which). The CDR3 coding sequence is TGTGCCAGTAACCAAGGGACAGCCGTAAACACCATATATTTT. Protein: CASNQGTAVNTIYF.